This note documents a single T cell receptor beta chain sequence. Antigen: not known. The data belong to a study of T cell repertoires in cytomegalovirus infection. Study background: Public TCR beta signatures were indicative of both CMV infection and a matching HLA type.

Between the trimmed V and J ends, which lost 6 bases and 7 bases, there was a span of 13 bases. The germline gives CDR1 MNHEY, CDR2 SVGAGI. This CDR3 has 14 residues. MiXCR, run by TCRdb on the reads, gives a single entry per CDR3 protein. The sample includes under 300,000 distinct CDR3 sequences, around 20% seen only once; the top ten take roughly 19%. The material sequenced was cultured PBMCs, taken from culture after CMV antigen stimulation. This TCR was sampled from a human donor in good health (CMV status not recorded). Some clones in this sample may be carry-over from other donors' samples. This chain joins TRBV6-5 and TRBJ1-6; D not certain. CDR3 amino acids: CASRRDGANSPLHF. In DNA, the CDR3 is TGTGCCAGCAGACGAGACGGAGCAAATTCACCCCTCCACTTT.